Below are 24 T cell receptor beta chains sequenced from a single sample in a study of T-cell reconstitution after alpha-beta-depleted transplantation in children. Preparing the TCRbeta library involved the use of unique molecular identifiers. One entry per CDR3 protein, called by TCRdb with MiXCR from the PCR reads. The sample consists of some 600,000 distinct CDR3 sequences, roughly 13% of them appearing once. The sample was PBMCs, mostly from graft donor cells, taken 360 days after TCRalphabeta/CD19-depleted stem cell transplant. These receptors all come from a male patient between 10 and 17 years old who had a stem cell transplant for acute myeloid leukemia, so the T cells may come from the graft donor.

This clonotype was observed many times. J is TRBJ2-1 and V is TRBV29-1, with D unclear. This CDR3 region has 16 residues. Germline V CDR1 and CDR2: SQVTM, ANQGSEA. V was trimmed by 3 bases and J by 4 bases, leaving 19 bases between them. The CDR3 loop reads CSVDGESMGIYNEQFF. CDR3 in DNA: TGCAGCGTTGATGGCGAATCAATGGGGATATACAATGAGCAGTTCTTC.

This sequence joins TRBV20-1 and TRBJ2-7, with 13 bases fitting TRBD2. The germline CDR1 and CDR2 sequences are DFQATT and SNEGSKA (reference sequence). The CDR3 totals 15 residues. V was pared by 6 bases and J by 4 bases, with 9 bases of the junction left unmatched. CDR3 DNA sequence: TGCAGTGCGAAGCGCGGACTAGCGGGAGCGTACGAGCAGTACTTC. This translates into CSAKRGLAGAYEQYF.

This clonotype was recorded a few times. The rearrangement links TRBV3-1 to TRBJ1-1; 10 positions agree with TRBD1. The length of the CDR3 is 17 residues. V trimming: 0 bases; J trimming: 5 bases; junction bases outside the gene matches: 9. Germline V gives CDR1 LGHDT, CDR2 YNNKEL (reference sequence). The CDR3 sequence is CASSQDGQGDWVTEAFF. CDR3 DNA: TGTGCCAGCAGCCAAGATGGACAGGGGGACTGGGTTACTGAAGCTTTCTTT.

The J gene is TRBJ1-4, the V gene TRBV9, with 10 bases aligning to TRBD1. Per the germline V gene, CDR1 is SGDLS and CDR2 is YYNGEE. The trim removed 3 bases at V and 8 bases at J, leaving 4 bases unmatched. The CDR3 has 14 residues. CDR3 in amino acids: CASSDRTGGEKLFF. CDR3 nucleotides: TGTGCCAGCAGCGACCGGACAGGGGGGGAAAAACTGTTTTTT.

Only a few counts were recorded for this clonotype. The CDR3 spells CATEGPGDEQFF. In DNA, the CDR3 is TGTGCCACGGAGGGACCTGGGGATGAGCAGTTCTTC. The rearrangement links TRBV7-8 to TRBJ2-1; D is possibly TRBD2 (6 bases). CDR3 size: 12 residues. Trimming cost V 10 bases and J 8 bases, with 15 bases left between them. Germline V lookup: CDR1 SGHVS, CDR2 FQNEAQ.

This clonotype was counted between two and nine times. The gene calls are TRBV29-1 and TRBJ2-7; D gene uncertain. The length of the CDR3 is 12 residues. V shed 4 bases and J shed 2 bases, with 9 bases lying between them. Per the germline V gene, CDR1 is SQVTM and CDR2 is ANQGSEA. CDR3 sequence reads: CSVARSTYEQYF. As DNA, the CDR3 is TGCAGCGTTGCGAGGTCTACCTACGAGCAGTACTTC.

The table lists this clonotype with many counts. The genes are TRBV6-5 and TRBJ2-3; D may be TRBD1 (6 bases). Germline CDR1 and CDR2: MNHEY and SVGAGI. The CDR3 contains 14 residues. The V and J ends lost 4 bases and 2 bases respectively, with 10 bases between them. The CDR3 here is CASSFRTVTDTQYF. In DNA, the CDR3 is TGTGCCAGCAGTTTTAGGACAGTCACAGATACGCAGTATTTT.

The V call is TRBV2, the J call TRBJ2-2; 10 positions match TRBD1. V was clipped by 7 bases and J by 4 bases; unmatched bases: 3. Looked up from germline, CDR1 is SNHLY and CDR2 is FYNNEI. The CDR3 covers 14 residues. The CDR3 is CASTRTGGTGELFF. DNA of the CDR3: TGTGCCAGCACCCGGACAGGGGGCACCGGGGAGCTGTTTTTT.

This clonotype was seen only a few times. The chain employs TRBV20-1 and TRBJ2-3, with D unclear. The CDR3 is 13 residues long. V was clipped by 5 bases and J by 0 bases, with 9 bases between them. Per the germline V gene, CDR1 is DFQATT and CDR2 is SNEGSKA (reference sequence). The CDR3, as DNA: TGCAGTGCTTTTCAGGAGAGCACAGATACGCAGTATTTT. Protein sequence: CSAFQESTDTQYF.

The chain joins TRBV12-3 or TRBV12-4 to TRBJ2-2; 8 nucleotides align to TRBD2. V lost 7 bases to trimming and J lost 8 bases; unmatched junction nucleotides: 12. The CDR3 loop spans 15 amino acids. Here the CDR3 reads CASTLGVAGTGELFF. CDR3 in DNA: TGTGCCAGCACCCTCGGGGTAGCGGGAACGGGGGAGCTGTTTTTT.

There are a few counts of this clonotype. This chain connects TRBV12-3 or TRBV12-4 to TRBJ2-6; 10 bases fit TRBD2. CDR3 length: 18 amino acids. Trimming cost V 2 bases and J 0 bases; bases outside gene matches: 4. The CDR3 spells CASSLRLAGLSGANVLTF. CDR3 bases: TGTGCCAGCAGTTTACGACTAGCGGGCCTCTCTGGGGCCAACGTCCTGACTTTC.

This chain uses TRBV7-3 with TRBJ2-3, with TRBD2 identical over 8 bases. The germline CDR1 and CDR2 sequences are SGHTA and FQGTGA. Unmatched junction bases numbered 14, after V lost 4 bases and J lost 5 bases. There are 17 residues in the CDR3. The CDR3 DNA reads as TGTGCCAGCAGCTCCCAAAGCGGCGGGAGGTTGCAAGATACGCAGTATTTT. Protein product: CASSSQSGGRLQDTQYF. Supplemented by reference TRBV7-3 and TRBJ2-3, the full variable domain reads GAGVSQTPSNKVTEKGKYVELRCDPISGHTALYWYRQSLGQGPEFLIYFQGTGAADDSGLPNDRFFAVRPEGSVSTLKIQRTERGDSAVYLCASSSQSGGRLQDTQYFGPGTRLTVL.

This CDR3 reads CASSQDWRANTGELFF. The CDR3 DNA sequence: TGTGCCAGCAGCCAAGATTGGCGGGCGAACACCGGGGAGCTGTTTTTT. The chain links TRBV14 to TRBJ2-2; perhaps TRBD2 as D (5 bases). CDR1 and CDR2 (germline): SGHDN, FVKESK. The V and J ends lost 0 bases and 0 bases respectively, with 8 bases between them. This CDR3 spans 16 amino acids.

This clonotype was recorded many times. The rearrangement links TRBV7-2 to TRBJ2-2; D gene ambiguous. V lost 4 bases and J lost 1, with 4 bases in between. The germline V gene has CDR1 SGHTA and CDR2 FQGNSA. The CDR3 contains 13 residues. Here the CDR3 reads CASSYKNTGELFF. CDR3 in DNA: TGTGCCAGCAGCTACAAGAACACCGGGGAGCTGTTTTTT.

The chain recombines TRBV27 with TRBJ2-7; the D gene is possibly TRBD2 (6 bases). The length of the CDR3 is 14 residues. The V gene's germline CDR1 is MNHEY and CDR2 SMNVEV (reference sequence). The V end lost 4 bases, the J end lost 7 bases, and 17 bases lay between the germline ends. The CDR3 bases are TGTGCCAGCAGTTCTTCTGAGGGGAGGAGGGAGCAGTACTTC. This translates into CASSSSEGRREQYF.

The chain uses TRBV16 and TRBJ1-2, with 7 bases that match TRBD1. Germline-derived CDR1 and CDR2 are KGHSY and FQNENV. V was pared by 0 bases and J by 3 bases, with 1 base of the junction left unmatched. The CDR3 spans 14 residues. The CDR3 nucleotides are TGTGCCAGCAGCCAATCCGGGACAGACTATGGCTACACCTTC. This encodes CASSQSGTDYGYTF.

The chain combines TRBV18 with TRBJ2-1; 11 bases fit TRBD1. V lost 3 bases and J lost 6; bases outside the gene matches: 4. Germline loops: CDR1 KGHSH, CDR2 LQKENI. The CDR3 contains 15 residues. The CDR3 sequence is CASSPGQGAPNEQFF. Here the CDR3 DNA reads TGTGCCAGCTCACCCGGACAGGGGGCACCCAATGAGCAGTTCTTC.

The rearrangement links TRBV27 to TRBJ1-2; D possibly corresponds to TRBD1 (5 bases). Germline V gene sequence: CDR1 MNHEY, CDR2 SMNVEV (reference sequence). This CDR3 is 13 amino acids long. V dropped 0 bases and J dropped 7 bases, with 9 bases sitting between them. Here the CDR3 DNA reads TGTGCCAGCAGTTTATCAGGGGCTAGTGGCTACACCTTC. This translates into CASSLSGASGYTF.

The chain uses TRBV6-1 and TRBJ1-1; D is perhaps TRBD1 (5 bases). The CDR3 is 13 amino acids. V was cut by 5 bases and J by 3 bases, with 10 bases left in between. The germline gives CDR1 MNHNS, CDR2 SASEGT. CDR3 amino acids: CASSRQGDTEAFF. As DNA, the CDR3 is TGTGCCAGCAGTCGCCAGGGAGACACTGAAGCTTTCTTT.

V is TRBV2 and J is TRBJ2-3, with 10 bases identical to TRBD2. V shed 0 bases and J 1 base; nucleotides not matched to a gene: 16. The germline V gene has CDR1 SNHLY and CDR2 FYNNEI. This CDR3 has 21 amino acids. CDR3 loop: CASSEAGPGTSEFQRTDTQYF. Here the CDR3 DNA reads TGTGCCAGCAGTGAAGCCGGTCCGGGGACTAGCGAGTTCCAACGCACAGATACGCAGTATTTT.

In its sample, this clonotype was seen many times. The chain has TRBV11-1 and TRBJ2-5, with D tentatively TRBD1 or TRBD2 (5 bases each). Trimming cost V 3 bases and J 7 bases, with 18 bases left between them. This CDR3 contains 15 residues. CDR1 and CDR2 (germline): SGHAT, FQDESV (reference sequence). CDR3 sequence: CASSFYRDPRGTQYF. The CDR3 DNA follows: TGTGCCAGCAGCTTTTACCGGGACCCCCGTGGGACCCAGTACTTC.

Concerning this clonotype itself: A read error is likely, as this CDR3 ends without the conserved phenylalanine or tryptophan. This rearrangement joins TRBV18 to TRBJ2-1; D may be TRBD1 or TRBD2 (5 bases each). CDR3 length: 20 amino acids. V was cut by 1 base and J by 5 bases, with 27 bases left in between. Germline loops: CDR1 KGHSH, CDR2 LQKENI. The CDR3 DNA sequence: TGTGCCAGCTCACCACTATGGACTGCTGTCGTGTATACGGGACACAATGAGCAGTTCATC. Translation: CASSPLWTAVVYTGHNEQFI.

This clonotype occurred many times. In DNA form, the CDR3 reads TGTGCCAGCAGTCGGGCGACAGTGAACACCGGGGAGCTGTTTTTT. Translating it yields CASSRATVNTGELFF. The rearrangement joins TRBV4-2 to TRBJ2-2; TRBD1 might be the D (5 bases). The germline CDR1 and CDR2 sequences are LGHNA and YNFKEQ. CDR3 size: 15 residues. Trimming removed 6 bases at V and 1 base at J, with 12 bases between.

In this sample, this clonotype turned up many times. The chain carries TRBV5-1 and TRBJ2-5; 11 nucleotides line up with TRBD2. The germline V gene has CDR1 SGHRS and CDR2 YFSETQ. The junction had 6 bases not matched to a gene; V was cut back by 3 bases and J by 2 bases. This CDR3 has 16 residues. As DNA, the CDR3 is TGCGCCAGCAGCTCATCGGGACTAGCGGTACAAGAGACCCAGTACTTC. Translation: CASSSSGLAVQETQYF. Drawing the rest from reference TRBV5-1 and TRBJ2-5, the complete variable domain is KAGVTQTPRYLIKTRGQQVTLSCSPISGHRSVSWYQQTPGQGLQFLFEYFSETQRNKGNFPGRFSGRQFSNSRSEMNVSTLELGDSALYLCASSSSGLAVQETQYFGPGTRLLVL.